The clone carrying this T cell receptor beta chain showed up many times. Its target is unknown. V was pared by 5 bases and J by 3 bases, with 2 bases of the junction left unmatched. This CDR3 has 13 residues. The sample belongs to a study of response to subunit inactivated influenza vaccine. Overall study results and limits: Authors suggested seasonal influenza vaccinations each recruit few new T cells.

TCRdb recomputed calls from the RT-PCR reads with MiXCR, one row per CDR3 protein. Of fewer than 800,000 distinct CDR3 sequences in the sample, approximately 14% were seen once. This specimen consisted of PBMCs from blood, obtained about 13 days after vaccination. This rearrangement joins TRBV12-3 or TRBV12-4 to TRBJ1-2; 8 positions match TRBD1. The clonotype originates from a man over 45 who received an inactivated influenza vaccine. CDR3 residues: CASSLQGDYGYTF. The CDR3 DNA reads TGTGCCAGCAGTCTACAGGGGGACTATGGCTACACCTTC.